The next 7 T cell receptor beta chains were all read from a single sample in a study of OX40 agonist ivuxolimab in advanced cancers. Generated by immunoSEQ multiplex PCR, the TCRdb table keeps only in-frame clones and is missing some. The sample carries tens of thousands of clones, roughly nine tenths recorded once. Sample: CD4+ or CD8+ T cells sorted from blood, taken in a trial of the OX40 agonist ivuxolimab. All receptors come from an adult with an advanced solid tumor such as melanoma, head and neck, liver or kidney cancer.

The rearrangement uses TRBV10-3 and TRBJ2-5, with 15 positions matching TRBD2. V gave up 10 bases and J gave up 5 bases; unmatched junction bases: 11. Per germline, CDR1 ENHRY and CDR2 SYGVKD. This CDR3 region has 16 residues. The CDR3 DNA is TGTGCCACAAAAGGGGGGACTAGCGGGAGGCAGGAGACCCAGTACTTC. Encoded protein: CATKGGTSGRQETQYF.

This clone came up once. This chain links TRBV5-6 with TRBJ1-5, with 10 nucleotides matching TRBD1. The V gene end was trimmed by 4 bases and the J gene end by 0 bases; junction bases not matched to a gene: 13. This CDR3 region has 19 residues. CDR1 and CDR2 (germline): SGHDT, YYEEEE. The CDR3 DNA sequence: TGTGCCAGCAGCCGAAGTCCCGGGACAGGGGCTTATAGCAATCAGCCCCAGCATTTT. It yields the protein CASSRSPGTGAYSNQPQHF.

This clone was recorded only once. The chain carries TRBV7-9 and TRBJ1-5; D remains ambiguous. In germline, CDR1 is SEHNR, CDR2 FQNEAQ (reference sequence). This CDR3 is built from 14 residues. Trimming pared 2 bases from V and 0 bases from J, leaving 5 bases between. The DNA of the CDR3 is TGTGCCAGCAGCTTAACGAATAGCAATCAGCCCCAGCATTTT. This sequence encodes CASSLTNSNQPQHF.

The gene calls are TRBV28 and TRBJ1-1; D not resolved. Trimming took 6 bases from V and 7 from J, leaving 18 bases between them. The CDR3 is made up of 14 amino acids. Germline CDR1 MDHEN, CDR2 SYDVKM. The CDR3 is CASSPGGVTGEAFF. DNA for the CDR3: TGTGCCAGCAGCCCAGGCGGGGTGACTGGTGAAGCTTTCTTT.

The chain recombines TRBV6-6 with TRBJ1-1; tentatively, D is TRBD1 (6 bases). Trimming removed 11 bases from V and 6 bases from J, with 22 bases in between. There are 14 residues in the CDR3. Germline CDR1 reads MNHNY; CDR2 reads SVGAGI (reference sequence). The CDR3 nucleotides are TGTGCCGCCTGTTATTCCGGCACAGGGTCTGAAGCTTTCTTT. It is translated as CAACYSGTGSEAFF.

The chain is built from TRBV16 and TRBJ2-3; D uncertain. The CDR3 covers 14 residues. V lost 4 bases and J lost 0, with 8 bases in between. Germline V CDR1 and CDR2: KGHSY, FQNENV. CDR3 DNA sequence: TGTGCCAGCAGCCTGTCTTATAGCACAGATACGCAGTATTTT. This gives the protein CASSLSYSTDTQYF.

The V and J genes are TRBV7-6 and TRBJ2-2, with 7 nucleotides matching TRBD1. J lost 1 base, V lost 1 base, and 0 bases had no gene match. CDR1 is SGHVS, CDR2 FNYEAQ, per germline. This CDR3 is built from 15 residues. The chain's CDR3 is CASSLGDRNTGELFF. DNA for the CDR3: TGTGCCAGCAGCTTAGGGGACAGGAACACCGGGGAGCTGTTTTTT.